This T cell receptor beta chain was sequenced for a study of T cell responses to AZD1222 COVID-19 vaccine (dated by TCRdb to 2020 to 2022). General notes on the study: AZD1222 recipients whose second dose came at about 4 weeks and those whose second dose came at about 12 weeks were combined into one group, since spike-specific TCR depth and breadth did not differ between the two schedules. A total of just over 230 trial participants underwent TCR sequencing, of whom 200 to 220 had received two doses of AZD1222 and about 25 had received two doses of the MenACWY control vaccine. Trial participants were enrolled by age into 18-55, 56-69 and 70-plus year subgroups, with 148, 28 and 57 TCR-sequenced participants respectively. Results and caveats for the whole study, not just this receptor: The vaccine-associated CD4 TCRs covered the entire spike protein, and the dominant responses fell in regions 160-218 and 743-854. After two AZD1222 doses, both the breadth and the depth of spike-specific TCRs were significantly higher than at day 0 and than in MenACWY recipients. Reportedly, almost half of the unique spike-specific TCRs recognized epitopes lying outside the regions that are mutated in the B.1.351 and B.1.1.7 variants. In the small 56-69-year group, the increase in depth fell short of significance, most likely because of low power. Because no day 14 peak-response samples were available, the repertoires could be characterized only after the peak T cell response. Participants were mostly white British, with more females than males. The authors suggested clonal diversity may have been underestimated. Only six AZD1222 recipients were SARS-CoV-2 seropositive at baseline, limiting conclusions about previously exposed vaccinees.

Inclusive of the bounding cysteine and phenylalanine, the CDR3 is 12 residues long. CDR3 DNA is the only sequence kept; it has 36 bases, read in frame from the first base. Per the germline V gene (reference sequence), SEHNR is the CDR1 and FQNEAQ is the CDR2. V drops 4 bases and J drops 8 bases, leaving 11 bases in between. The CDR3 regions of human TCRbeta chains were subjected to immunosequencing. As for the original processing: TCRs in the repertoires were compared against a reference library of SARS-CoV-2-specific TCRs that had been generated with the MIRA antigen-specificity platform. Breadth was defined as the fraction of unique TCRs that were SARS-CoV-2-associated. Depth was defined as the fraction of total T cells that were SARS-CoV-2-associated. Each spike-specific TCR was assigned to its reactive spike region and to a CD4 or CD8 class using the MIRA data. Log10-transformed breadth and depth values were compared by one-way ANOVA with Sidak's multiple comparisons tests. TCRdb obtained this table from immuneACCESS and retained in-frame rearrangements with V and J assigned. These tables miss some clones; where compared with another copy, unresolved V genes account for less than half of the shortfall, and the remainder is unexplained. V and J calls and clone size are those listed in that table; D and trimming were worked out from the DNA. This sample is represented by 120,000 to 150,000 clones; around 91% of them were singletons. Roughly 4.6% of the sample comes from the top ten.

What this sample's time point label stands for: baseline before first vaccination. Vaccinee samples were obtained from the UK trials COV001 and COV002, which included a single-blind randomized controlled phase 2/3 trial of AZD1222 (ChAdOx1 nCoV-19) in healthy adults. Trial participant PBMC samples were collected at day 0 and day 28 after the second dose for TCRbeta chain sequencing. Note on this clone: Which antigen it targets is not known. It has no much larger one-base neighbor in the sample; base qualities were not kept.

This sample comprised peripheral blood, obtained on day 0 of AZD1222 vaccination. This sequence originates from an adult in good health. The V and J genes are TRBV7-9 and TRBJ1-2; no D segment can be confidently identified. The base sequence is TGTGCCAGCAGCTGGGCCCCGGGGGGCTACACCTTC. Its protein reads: CASSWAPGGYTF. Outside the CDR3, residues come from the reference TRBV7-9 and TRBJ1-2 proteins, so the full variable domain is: DTGVSQNPRHKITKRGQNVTFRCDPISEHNRLYWYRQTLGQGPEFLTYFQNEAQLEKSRLLSDRFSAERPKGSFSTLEIQRTEQGDSAMYLCASSWAPGGYTFGSGTRLTVV.